This T cell receptor beta chain was sequenced in a study of Ad26.COV2.S vaccination and SARS-CoV-2 variants. Background on the study: Into the muscle, Ad26.COV2.S was dosed once or twice, 56 days apart.

The CDR3 runs to 17 residues. Germline trimming cut 3 bases from V and 0 bases from J; bases unmatched to any gene: 9. Germline V lookup: CDR1 SEHNR, CDR2 FQNEAQ (reference sequence). Study-wide results and limits: It was found that vaccine and placebo recipients had similar non-spike TCR breadth.

Profiled with immunoSEQ multiplex PCR; TCRdb holds only in-frame clones, not every one. The sample records roughly 510,000 clones, 87% being singletons. Treatment specified: roughly 18 received Ad26.COV2.S at low or high dose, single or two shots; 5 received placebo; per-sample allocation not given. Sampling was done on day 63 after the first vaccine or placebo injection. A Boston donor was an adult aged 18-55 years. Turning to this clone: Its antigen is still unknown.

The source of this sequence is a person aged 18-60 years who received the Ad26.COV2.S COVID-19 vaccine or a placebo. The chain has TRBV7-9 and TRBJ1-1; TRBD1 agrees at 8 bases. Sequencing was performed on peripheral blood, taken in a trial of Ad26.COV2.S vaccine versus placebo. CDR3 sequence reads: CASSFPKGQVMNTEAFF. CDR3 DNA: TGTGCCAGCAGCTTCCCTAAGGGACAGGTGATGAACACTGAAGCTTTCTTT.